This T cell receptor beta chain is drawn from a study of blood T cell repertoires in COVID-19. Study details: Samples came from the United States, Italy and Spain, spanning acute and convalescent COVID-19. T cells, B-cell-depleted T cells, or PBMCs provided the cDNA or gDNA that served as material.

Original analysis: The assay estimated nucleated cells by amplifying reference gene primers. The repertoire was sequenced with immunoSEQ multiplex PCR; TCRdb's copy has only in-frame clones and lacks some. V and J calls and clone size are as listed in that table; D and trimming were resolved from the DNA. The sample contains 150,000 or so clones, roughly 87% of which appear only once. The CDR3 is 18 residues long. CDR1 MDHEN and CDR2 SYDVKM come from the germline V gene. Trimming removed 5 bases from V and 6 bases from J; junction bases left unmatched: 17. This clone was found once. The specimen sequenced was peripheral blood. This receptor was obtained from a woman in her forties or fifties with acute or convalescent COVID-19. This chain uses TRBV28 with TRBJ1-1; 11 bases align to TRBD1. The chain's CDR3 is CASSPTSGTGGSFAEAFF. CDR3 bases: TGTGCCAGCAGTCCTACCTCCGGGACAGGGGGGTCTTTCGCTGAAGCTTTCTTT.